This T cell receptor beta chain appears in the sequencing data of a study of vaccination and CD4 T cells after COVID-19. Overall study: In culture, cells were exposed to overlapping spike peptides from SARS-CoV-2, HCoV-NL63, HCoV-OC43 and HCoV-229E.

V gave up 6 bases and J gave up 4 bases; unmatched junction bases: 11. Germline CDR1 SGHTA, CDR2 FQGNSA. This CDR3 has 15 residues. Cultured CD4+ T-cell DNA underwent Oncomine TCR Beta short-read sequencing. TCRdb reprocessed the PCR reads via MiXCR and lists one record per CDR3 protein. The sample has about 17,000 distinct CDR3 sequences; around 40% are singletons. Only a few counts were recorded for this clonotype. What it binds is unknown. Specified treatment: roughly 10-day PBMC culture with coronavirus spike peptide pools or control peptides (ViraFEST assay). Every well contained approximately 2 million PBMCs, which were grown with approximately 9.5 IU/ml IL-2 and about 9.5 ug/ml peptide pools. On day 3 and again on day 7, fresh IL-2 medium was used to replace half the medium.

The TCR sequence derives from a human donor who had recovered from COVID-19. The sample here was CD4+ T cells from blood, cultured in vitro, taken before SARS-CoV-2 vaccination. The chain combines TRBV7-2 with TRBJ1-1; 7 bases map to TRBD1. The CDR3 nucleotides read TGTGCCAGCAGTCTAGACAGGGCACGGGGCACTGAAGCTTTCTTT. This sequence encodes CASSLDRARGTEAFF.